The next 16 T cell receptor beta chains were all read from a single sample in a study of T cell responses to AZD1222 COVID-19 vaccine. Some clones are missing from TCRdb's copy, which holds only in-frame ones; the method was immunoSEQ multiplex PCR. The sample shows roughly 110,000 clones, roughly 90% of them seen only once. Specimen: peripheral blood, collected on day 0 of AZD1222 vaccination. The receptors here all came from an adult in good health.

This sequence joins TRBV9 and TRBJ2-7, with TRBD2 matching 8 bases. Germline lookup yields CDR1 SGDLS and CDR2 YYNGEE. Trimming removed 0 bases from V and 4 bases from J; junction bases left unmatched: 6. This CDR3 region has 15 residues. The CDR3 sequence is CASSVGSGRVYEQYF. The CDR3 DNA is TGTGCCAGCAGCGTAGGGAGCGGGAGAGTGTACGAGCAGTACTTC.

In DNA, the CDR3 is TGTGCCAGCAGCTTGGGAGACAGACCCACTGAAGCTTTCTTT. Its protein is CASSLGDRPTEAFF. The chain employs TRBV5-4 and TRBJ1-1, with TRBD1 as a possible D gene (5 bases). The CDR3 covers 14 residues. Per germline, CDR1 SGHNT and CDR2 YYREEE (reference sequence). The V and J ends lost 0 bases and 4 bases respectively, with 10 bases between them.

This chain joins TRBV9 and TRBJ2-3; TRBD2 matches 9 bases. Germline CDR1 is SGDLS and CDR2 is YYNGEE. The CDR3 is 15 residues long. V gave up 0 bases and J gave up 6 bases; unmatched junction bases: 5. In DNA, the CDR3 is TGTGCCAGCAGCGTAGGGGCTAGCGGGAAGGATACGCAGTATTTT. It translates to CASSVGASGKDTQYF.

The chain carries TRBV12-5 and TRBJ2-3; TRBD2 aligns across 9 bases. There are 16 residues in the CDR3. The V gene's germline CDR1 is LGHNT and CDR2 FRNRAP. Losses at the gene ends were 7 bases for V and 0 bases for J; bases not matched to a gene: 8. The CDR3 loop reads CASAPGLAPSTDTQYF. The DNA of the CDR3 is TGTGCTAGTGCCCCGGGACTAGCCCCTAGCACAGATACGCAGTATTTT.

This rearrangement joins TRBV28 to TRBJ1-1; 7 bases line up with TRBD1. The CDR3 is made up of 16 amino acids. Germline assignment: CDR1 MDHEN and CDR2 SYDVKM. With 3 bases clipped from V and 3 bases from J, the junction kept 10 bases outside the gene matches. In DNA form, the CDR3 reads TGTGCCAGCAGTTTCCGACAGGGCAAGGGGGACACTGAAGCTTTCTTT. It yields the protein CASSFRQGKGDTEAFF. Combining the CDR3 with reference TRBV28 and TRBJ1-1 gives the whole variable domain DVKVTQSSRYLVKRTGEKVFLECVQDMDHENMFWYRQDPGLGLRLIYFSYDVKMKEKGDIPEGYSVSREKKERFSLILESASTNQTSMYLCASSFRQGKGDTEAFFGQGTRLTVV.

The V and J genes are TRBV6-5 and TRBJ2-1; 9 nucleotides match TRBD2. Germline-derived CDR1 and CDR2 are MNHEY and SVGAGI. The junction had 8 bases not matched to a gene; V was cut back by 6 bases and J by 5 bases. The CDR3 runs 15 residues. This CDR3 reads CASSIRASGDNEQFF. The CDR3, as DNA: TGTGCCAGCAGCATTCGGGCTAGCGGGGACAATGAGCAGTTCTTC.

The chain combines TRBV5-1 with TRBJ1-5, with D possibly TRBD1 on 5 matching bases. CDR3 length: 14 amino acids. Germline CDR1 reads SGHRS; CDR2 reads YFSETQ. V was trimmed by 0 bases and J by 8 bases, leaving 12 bases between them. CDR3 in amino acids: CASSLEGPWEPQHF. CDR3 coding DNA: TGCGCCAGCAGCTTGGAGGGGCCCTGGGAGCCCCAGCATTTT.

The rearrangement links TRBV9 to TRBJ2-1; TRBD2 matches at 8 bases. Looked up from germline, CDR1 is SGDLS and CDR2 is YYNGEE. After removal of 2 bases from V and 8 bases from J, the junction contained 6 bases not matched to a gene. The CDR3 is 14 residues long. The CDR3 DNA follows: TGTGCCAGCAGCGTGACAAGCGGGAGAGATGAGCAGTTCTTC. Protein: CASSVTSGRDEQFF.

In this sample, this clone turned up many times. The chain links TRBV4-3 to TRBJ1-1; maybe TRBD1 (5 bases). Trimming pared 4 bases from V and 4 bases from J, leaving 10 bases between. The CDR3 has 13 residues. Germline V CDR1 and CDR2: LGHNA, YSLEER. The chain's CDR3 is CASSLSGGTEAFF. The DNA for the CDR3 is TGCGCCAGCAGCCTAAGCGGGGGCACTGAAGCTTTCTTT.

The chain carries TRBV18 and TRBJ2-5, with 15 positions matching TRBD2. J gave up 5 bases and V 6 bases, and 4 bases lay outside the gene matches. This CDR3 has 15 amino acids. Germline assignment: CDR1 KGHSH and CDR2 LQKENI. The CDR3 spells CASSHGTSGRETQYF. In DNA, the CDR3 is TGTGCCAGCTCTCACGGGACTAGCGGGAGGGAGACCCAGTACTTC.

The gene calls are TRBV5-1 and TRBJ2-7; TRBD1 matches 8 bases. The CDR3 runs 14 residues. Germline assignment: CDR1 SGHRS and CDR2 YFSETQ. V shed 4 bases and J 3 bases; nucleotides not matched to a gene: 6. The CDR3 loop is CASSIGQGVYEQYF. The CDR3 nucleotides read TGCGCCAGCAGCATCGGACAGGGAGTCTACGAGCAGTACTTC.

The chain uses TRBV7-9 and TRBJ2-7; D ambiguous. The CDR3 totals 12 residues. CDR1 and CDR2 (germline): SEHNR, FQNEAQ (reference sequence). With 5 bases removed from V and 3 bases from J, the gap between germline ends came to 8 bases. This CDR3 is CASSDPSYEQYF. The DNA for the CDR3 is TGTGCCAGCAGCGATCCTAGCTACGAGCAGTACTTC.

The chain is built from TRBV24-1 and TRBJ1-5, with D possibly being TRBD1 (5 bases). This CDR3 comprises 13 residues. V lost 2 bases and J lost 6, with 7 bases in between. Looked up from germline, CDR1 is KGHDR and CDR2 is SFDVKD. CDR3: CATSDSGSQPQHF. CDR3 nucleotide sequence: TGTGCCACCAGTGATTCAGGGTCTCAGCCCCAGCATTTT.

The rearrangement links TRBV7-2 to TRBJ2-1, with D maybe TRBD1 (5 bases). The CDR3 length is 15 residues. The V end lost 4 bases, the J end lost 2 bases, and 12 bases lay between the germline ends. The germline V gene encodes CDR1 SGHTA and CDR2 FQGNSA. The DNA for the CDR3 is TGTGCCAGCAGCTCATTCCAGGGTACCTACAATGAGCAGTTCTTC. It is translated as CASSSFQGTYNEQFF.

V and J are TRBV11-2 and TRBJ2-3, with 13 bases aligning to TRBD2. The CDR3 contains 17 residues. Germline-derived CDR1 and CDR2 are SGHAT and FQNNGV. With V trimmed by 3 bases and J by 3 bases, 6 bases remained unmatched. The CDR3 DNA is TGTGCCAGCAGCTTCGTGACTAGCGGGAGGCCTACAGATACGCAGTATTTT. It is translated as CASSFVTSGRPTDTQYF.

The J gene is TRBJ2-1, the V gene TRBV3-1 (or the pseudogene TRBV3-2); the D gene is possibly TRBD2 (5 bases). In germline, CDR1 is LGHDT, CDR2 YNNKEL (reference sequence). The CDR3 length is 14 residues. The ends were cut back, 6 bases at V and 9 bases at J, with 18 bases in the middle. The DNA of the CDR3 is TGTGCCAGCAGGGAGCGGAGTGGCGGAGGTGAGCAGTTCTTC. The encoded protein is CASRERSGGGEQFF.